This T cell receptor beta chain was obtained from a study of early T cells in non-severe SARS-CoV-2 infection. Study as a whole: The input, bulk RNA from unsorted whole blood, was sequenced, and chains were unpaired.

Individually, cDNA molecules had unique molecular identifiers attached to them. TCRdb re-derived calls from the 5' RACE reads in MiXCR, one entry per CDR3 protein. In the table there are under 75,000 distinct CDR3 sequences, about 13% of which are singletons. The CDR3 length is 13 residues. Germline CDR1 reads SGDLS; CDR2 reads YYNGEE. Trimming cost V 0 bases and J 8 bases; bases outside gene matches: 4. This clonotype was seen only a few times. Its antigen is undetermined. The study's findings and limits: Anti-spike CD8 responses were favored in VDJdb matching, and private and CD4 specificities were missed.

The chain employs TRBV9 and TRBJ1-1; TRBD1 agrees at 7 bases. This receptor was identified in an adult who was a healthcare worker with PCR-confirmed SARS-CoV-2 infection or an uninfected control (not recorded which). Input material: whole blood. The CDR3 coding sequence is TGTGCCAGCAGCGTAGCCTGGGACAGCGAAGCTTTCTTT. Its protein is CASSVAWDSEAFF.